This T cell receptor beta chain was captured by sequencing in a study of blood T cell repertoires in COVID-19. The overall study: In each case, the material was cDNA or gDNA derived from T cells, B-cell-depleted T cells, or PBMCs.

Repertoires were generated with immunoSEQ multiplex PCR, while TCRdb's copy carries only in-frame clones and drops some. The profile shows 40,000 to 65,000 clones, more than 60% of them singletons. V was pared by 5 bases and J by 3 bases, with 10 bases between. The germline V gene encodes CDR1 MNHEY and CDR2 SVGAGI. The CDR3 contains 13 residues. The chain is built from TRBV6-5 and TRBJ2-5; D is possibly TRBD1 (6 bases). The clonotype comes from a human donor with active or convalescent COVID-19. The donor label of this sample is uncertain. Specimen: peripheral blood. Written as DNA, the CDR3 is TGTGCCAGCAGTAAACACAGGGAAGAGACCCAGTACTTC. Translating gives CASSKHREETQYF.